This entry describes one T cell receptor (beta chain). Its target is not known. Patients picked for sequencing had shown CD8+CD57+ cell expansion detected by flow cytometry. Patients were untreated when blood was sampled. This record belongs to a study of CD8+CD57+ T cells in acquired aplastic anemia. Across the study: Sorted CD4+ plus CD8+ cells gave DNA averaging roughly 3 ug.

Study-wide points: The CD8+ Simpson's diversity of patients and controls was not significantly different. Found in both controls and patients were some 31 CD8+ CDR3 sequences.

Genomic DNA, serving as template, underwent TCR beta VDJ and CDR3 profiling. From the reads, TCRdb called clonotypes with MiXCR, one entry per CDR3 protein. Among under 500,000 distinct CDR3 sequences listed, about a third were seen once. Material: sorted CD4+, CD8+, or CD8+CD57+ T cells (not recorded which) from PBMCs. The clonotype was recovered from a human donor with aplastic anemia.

The CDR3 nucleotides are TGTGCCAGCGGGGGTTCCTACGAGCAGTACTTC. Amino acid sequence: CASGGSYEQYF. This chain links TRBV12-3 or TRBV12-4 with TRBJ2-7, with D perhaps being TRBD1 or TRBD2 (5 bases each). This CDR3 is 11 amino acids long. Trimming took 8 bases from V and 1 from J, leaving 6 bases between them.